This T cell receptor beta chain is drawn from a study of blood T cell repertoires in COVID-19. Study overall: COVID-19 samples collected from the United States, Italy and Spain covered acute and convalescent phases.

Source study methods: Reference gene primer amplification yielded estimated nucleated cell counts. The protocol was immunoSEQ multiplex PCR, while the TCRdb copy is restricted to in-frame clones and leaves out a portion. D and trimming were read from the DNA, whereas the V and J calls and clone size are those reported in that table. The sample carries more than 300,000 clones, approximately 87% recorded once. V lost 5 bases and J 2 bases, leaving 10 bases between the germline ends. The CDR3 contains 12 residues. Germline CDR1 reads GTSNPN; CDR2 reads SVGIG (reference sequence). This chain joins TRBV30 and TRBJ2-7; TRBD1 is a possible D gene (5 bases). The sequenced sample consisted of peripheral blood. The sequence came from a woman aged 30 to 39 with COVID-19, enrolled during active disease. The CDR3 DNA is TGTGCCTGGGGGGCACAGACCTACGAGCAGTACTTC. Amino acid sequence: CAWGAQTYEQYF.